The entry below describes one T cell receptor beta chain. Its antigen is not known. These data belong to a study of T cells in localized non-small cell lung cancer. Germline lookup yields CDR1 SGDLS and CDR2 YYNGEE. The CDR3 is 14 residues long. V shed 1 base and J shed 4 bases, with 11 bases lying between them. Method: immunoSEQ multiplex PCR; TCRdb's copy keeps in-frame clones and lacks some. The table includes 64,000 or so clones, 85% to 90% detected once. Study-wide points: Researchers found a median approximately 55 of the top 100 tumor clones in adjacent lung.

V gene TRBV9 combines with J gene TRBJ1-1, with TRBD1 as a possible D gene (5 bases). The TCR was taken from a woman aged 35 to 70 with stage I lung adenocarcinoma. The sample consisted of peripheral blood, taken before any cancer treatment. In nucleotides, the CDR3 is TGTGCCAGCAGCGTATACTCCCAGGGCACTGAAGCTTTCTTT. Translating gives CASSVYSQGTEAFF.